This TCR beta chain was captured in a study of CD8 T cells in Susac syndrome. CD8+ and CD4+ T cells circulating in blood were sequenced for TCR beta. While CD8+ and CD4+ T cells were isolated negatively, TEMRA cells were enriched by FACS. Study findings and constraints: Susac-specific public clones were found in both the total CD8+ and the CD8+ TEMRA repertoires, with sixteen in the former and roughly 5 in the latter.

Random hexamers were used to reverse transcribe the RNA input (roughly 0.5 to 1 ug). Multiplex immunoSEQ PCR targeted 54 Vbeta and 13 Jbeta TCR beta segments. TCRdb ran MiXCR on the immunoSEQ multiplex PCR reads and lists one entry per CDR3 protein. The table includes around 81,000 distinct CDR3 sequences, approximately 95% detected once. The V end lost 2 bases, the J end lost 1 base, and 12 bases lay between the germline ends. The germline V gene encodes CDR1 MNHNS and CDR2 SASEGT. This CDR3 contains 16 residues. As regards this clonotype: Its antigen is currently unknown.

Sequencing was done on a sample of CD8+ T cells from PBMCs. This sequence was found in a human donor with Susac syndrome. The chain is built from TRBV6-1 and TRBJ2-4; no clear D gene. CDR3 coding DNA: TGTGCCAGCAGTGAATACCCGGACCCGGCCAAAAACATTCAGTACTTC. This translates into CASSEYPDPAKNIQYF.